These 11 T cell receptor beta chains were sequenced from one sample in a study of blood T cell repertoires in COVID-19. Sequencing was performed with immunoSEQ multiplex PCR; in TCRdb, only in-frame clones are kept and a portion is missing. Counted here are 65,000 to 75,000 clones, approximately 80% occurring once; the ten biggest clones make up approximately 12%. Sequences were obtained from peripheral blood. The receptors derive from a human donor in a cohort sampled during active COVID-19.

The rearrangement joins TRBV6-5 to TRBJ2-3, with 11 bases lining up with TRBD1. CDR3 length: 14 residues. V trimming: 6 bases; J trimming: 1 base; junction bases outside the gene matches: 0. Germline V gene data show CDR1 as MNHEY and CDR2 as SVGAGI. The CDR3 bases are TGTGCCAGCAGGGGACAGGGGGGCACAGATACGCAGTATTTT. This encodes CASRGQGGTDTQYF.

This clone has just a few counts. This sequence joins TRBV7-9 and TRBJ2-7; tentative D call: TRBD1 (5 bases). Trimming took off 5 bases at V and 2 bases at J, with 10 bases between the two ends. The CDR3 has 13 amino acids. Per the germline V gene, CDR1 is SEHNR and CDR2 is FQNEAQ (reference sequence). This CDR3 reads CASSPRQTYEQYF. CDR3 nucleotide sequence: TGTGCCAGCAGCCCCAGACAGACCTACGAGCAGTACTTC.

This clone was counted many times. The V call is TRBV11-2, the J call TRBJ1-1, with D tentatively TRBD1 (5 bases). Trimming cost V 8 bases and J 1 base, with 14 bases left between them. In germline, CDR1 is SGHAT, CDR2 FQNNGV. This CDR3 region has 14 residues. This CDR3 reads CASGGIRRNTEAFF. The CDR3 DNA is TGTGCCAGCGGGGGGATTCGTAGGAACACTGAAGCTTTCTTT.

This clone was observed a handful of times. The V and J genes are TRBV15 and TRBJ2-1, with D hard to call. CDR1 and CDR2 from the germline V gene are LNHNV and YYDKDF (reference sequence). The CDR3 loop spans 13 amino acids. Trimming cost V 0 bases and J 10 bases, with 10 bases left between them. In DNA form, the CDR3 reads TGTGCCACCAGCAGAGACCGAGACTCCGAGCAGTTCTTC. Translated, it gives CATSRDRDSEQFF.

The chain employs TRBV6-2 or TRBV6-3 and TRBJ2-7; 7 bases fit TRBD2. CDR1 and CDR2 from the germline V gene are MNHEY and SVGEGT. This CDR3 is 15 amino acids long. V was pared by 5 bases and J by 9 bases, with 16 bases of the junction left unmatched. The CDR3 DNA is TGTGCCAGCAGTCTTAGACTAGCACCTACTCTCGGGCAGTACGTC. It encodes CASSLRLAPTLGQYV.

This clone has more than one count but fewer than ten. The J gene is TRBJ2-4, the V gene TRBV2; tentatively, D is TRBD1 (5 bases). Germline CDR1 and CDR2: SNHLY and FYNNEI. V was cut by 1 base and J by 4 bases, with 11 bases left in between. This CDR3 has 15 residues. CDR3 region: CASSEDRPTKNIQYF. The CDR3 DNA reads TGTGCCAGCAGTGAAGACAGGCCTACTAAAAACATTCAGTACTTC.

The rearrangement links TRBV7-2 to TRBJ2-7; 8 positions match TRBD2. The J segment lost 6 bases and the V segment lost 5 bases, leaving 12 bases of the junction unmatched. Germline V gene sequence: CDR1 SGHTA, CDR2 FQGNSA. This CDR3 comprises 15 residues. Here the CDR3 reads CASSRTGLVGVEQYF. In nucleotides, the CDR3 is TGTGCCAGCAGCAGAACGGGACTAGTAGGAGTCGAGCAGTACTTC. The full variable domain, its missing parts supplied by reference TRBV7-2 and TRBJ2-7, is GAGVSQSPSNKVTEKGKDVELRCDPISGHTALYWYRQSLGQGLEFLIYFQGNSAPDKSGLPSDRFSAERTGGSVSTLTIQRTQQEDSAVYLCASSRTGLVGVEQYFGPGTRLTVT.

This clone was seen just once. The CDR3 reads CASSWDRGDYGYTF. The CDR3 nucleotides are TGCGCCAGCAGCTGGGACAGGGGAGACTATGGCTACACCTTC. The J gene is TRBJ1-2, the V gene TRBV5-1, with 10 bases aligning to TRBD1. Looked up from germline, CDR1 is SGHRS and CDR2 is YFSETQ. V lost 3 bases, J lost 3 bases, and 2 bases stayed unmatched. This CDR3 has 14 amino acids. The full variable domain, completed using reference TRBV5-1 and TRBJ1-2, is KAGVTQTPRYLIKTRGQQVTLSCSPISGHRSVSWYQQTPGQGLQFLFEYFSETQRNKGNFPGRFSGRQFSNSRSEMNVSTLELGDSALYLCASSWDRGDYGYTFGSGTRLTVV.

The table lists this clone with a count of one. For the CDR3, the DNA is TGTGCCAGCAGTAACAGACAGGGTGAGACCCAGTACTTC. Its protein product is CASSNRQGETQYF. The chain combines TRBV6-4 with TRBJ2-5; the match to TRBD1 covers 7 bases. From germline, CDR1 is MRHNA and CDR2 SNTAGT. J was trimmed by 5 bases and V by 5 bases; bases with no gene match: 5. CDR3 length: 13 amino acids.

This rearrangement joins TRBV30 to TRBJ1-1; TRBD1 might be the D (6 bases). CDR3 length: 13 amino acids. The V gene's germline CDR1 is GTSNPN and CDR2 SVGIG (reference sequence). V gave up 3 bases and J gave up 4 bases, with 12 bases separating them. In DNA, the CDR3 is TGTGCCTGGAGCCCAGACAGGTCCACTGAAGCTTTCTTT. Protein product: CAWSPDRSTEAFF.

This chain uses TRBV7-3 with TRBJ2-5, with TRBD2 matching 12 bases. Germline CDR1 and CDR2: SGHTA and FQGTGA. V dropped 4 bases and J dropped 6; count of bases not matched to a gene: 3. The CDR3 covers 14 residues. The CDR3 region has the DNA TGTGCCAGCAGCTCTAGCGGGGGGGCCAAGACCCAGTACTTC. Translated: CASSSSGGAKTQYF. Looking up the rest from reference TRBV7-3 and TRBJ2-5 gives the full variable domain: GAGVSQTPSNKVTEKGKYVELRCDPISGHTALYWYRQSLGQGPEFLIYFQGTGAADDSGLPNDRFFAVRPEGSVSTLKIQRTERGDSAVYLCASSSSGGAKTQYFGPGTRLLVL.